Listed here are 27 T cell receptor beta chains from one sample, sequenced in a study of response to subunit inactivated influenza vaccine. TCRdb called the RT-PCR reads again in MiXCR, with one record for every CDR3 protein. The data show 530,000 or so distinct CDR3 sequences, about an eighth seen once. Specimen: PBMCs from blood, collected on the day of vaccination. The receptors were sampled from a man aged 45-65 years who received an inactivated influenza vaccine.

This clonotype was seen at least ten times. The rearrangement joins TRBV12-3 or TRBV12-4 to TRBJ2-3; TRBD1 aligns across 8 bases. Unmatched junction bases numbered 11, after V lost 6 bases and J lost 3 bases. This CDR3 region has 16 residues. This CDR3 is CASRSPDRANTDTQYF. The CDR3 DNA reads as TGTGCCAGCAGAAGCCCGGACAGGGCAAATACAGATACGCAGTATTTT.

The sample holds many counts of this clonotype. This chain links TRBV6-2 or TRBV6-3 with TRBJ2-7; the match to TRBD1 covers 10 bases. This CDR3 contains 14 residues. Germline loops: CDR1 MNHEY, CDR2 SVGEGT. The V and J ends lost 6 bases and 3 bases, in that order; junction bases with no gene match: 5. The DNA for the CDR3 is TGTGCCAGCAGCCTGGGACAGGGGCGCTACGAGCAGTACTTC. Translating it yields CASSLGQGRYEQYF.

The chain joins TRBV27 to TRBJ2-7; D remains unclear. The germline gives CDR1 MNHEY, CDR2 SMNVEV (reference sequence). This CDR3 region has 13 residues. The V end was cut by 6 bases, the J end by 3 bases, with 12 bases between. CDR3 nucleotides: TGTGCCAGCAGGGCCTCCGGTGGCTACGAGCAGTACTTC. Protein: CASRASGGYEQYF.

V and J are TRBV15 and TRBJ1-2; the D gene is possibly TRBD1 (5 bases). The V and J ends lost 0 bases and 1 base respectively, with 12 bases between them. The CDR3 extends over 16 amino acids. Germline CDR1 reads LNHNV; CDR2 reads YYDKDF (reference sequence). In DNA form, the CDR3 reads TGTGCCACCAGCAGAGATCTTGCAGGGATTAACTATGGCTACACCTTC. Translating gives CATSRDLAGINYGYTF. Supplemented by reference TRBV15 and TRBJ1-2, the full variable domain reads DAMVIQNPRYQVTQFGKPVTLSCSQTLNHNVMYWYQQKSSQAPKLLFHYYDKDFNNEADTPDNFQSRRPNTSFCFLDIRSPGLGDTAMYLCATSRDLAGINYGYTFGSGTRLTVV.

CDR3 sequence reads: CAISESRTDEQFF. The CDR3 DNA sequence: TGTGCCATCAGTGAGTCCCGTACAGATGAGCAGTTCTTC. The chain couples TRBV10-3 to TRBJ2-1; D gene uncertain. Germline values: CDR1 ENHRY, CDR2 SYGVKD. V lost 0 bases, J lost 8 bases, and 8 bases lay in between. The CDR3 is made up of 13 amino acids.

A few counts support this clonotype. The gene calls are TRBV6-5 and TRBJ2-1; D perhaps matches TRBD2 (5 bases). The CDR3 is 12 residues long. From germline, CDR1 is MNHEY and CDR2 SVGAGI. V lost 4 bases to trimming and J lost 9 bases, with 10 bases between them. CDR3 sequence: CASSSSGSEQFF. DNA for the CDR3: TGTGCCAGCAGTTCGTCGGGAAGTGAGCAGTTCTTC.

This clonotype has just a few counts. The chain employs TRBV9 and TRBJ2-3, with D possibly matching TRBD1 (6 bases). The CDR3 extends over 11 amino acids. Germline V gives CDR1 SGDLS, CDR2 YYNGEE. V lost 7 bases and J 6 bases, leaving 9 bases between the germline ends. CDR3 amino acids: CASGGPDTQYF. The CDR3 bases are TGTGCCAGCGGGGGCCCTGATACGCAGTATTTT.

This clonotype was recorded at least ten times. The chain uses TRBV4-2 and TRBJ2-3; D is perhaps TRBD2 (5 bases). Trimming took off 1 base at V and 0 bases at J, with 8 bases between the two ends. Germline assignment: CDR1 LGHNA and CDR2 YNFKEQ. CDR3 length: 15 residues. The CDR3 here is CASSQGTGSTDTQYF. The CDR3 nucleotides read TGTGCCAGCAGCCAAGGGACGGGAAGCACAGATACGCAGTATTTT.

This clonotype was observed a handful of times. J is TRBJ2-7 and V is TRBV20-1; D is possibly TRBD1 (6 bases). The CDR3 sequence is 14 residues long. V lost 4 bases and J 3 bases, leaving 16 bases between the germline ends. Per the germline V gene, CDR1 is DFQATT and CDR2 is SNEGSKA (reference sequence). CDR3 region: CSANLGTISYEQYF. DNA for the CDR3: TGCAGTGCTAATCTCGGGACAATTAGCTACGAGCAGTACTTC.

This clonotype was seen a handful of times. This chain connects TRBV5-1 to TRBJ2-5, with D uncertain. The CDR3 is 14 amino acids. Germline V gene sequence: CDR1 SGHRS, CDR2 YFSETQ. V was shortened by 3 bases and J by 0 bases, with 9 bases between the two germline ends. CDR3 in amino acids: CASSSAEHQETQYF. CDR3 in DNA: TGCGCCAGCAGCTCTGCTGAACACCAAGAGACCCAGTACTTC. Drawing the rest from reference TRBV5-1 and TRBJ2-5, the complete variable domain is KAGVTQTPRYLIKTRGQQVTLSCSPISGHRSVSWYQQTPGQGLQFLFEYFSETQRNKGNFPGRFSGRQFSNSRSEMNVSTLELGDSALYLCASSSAEHQETQYFGPGTRLLVL.

This clonotype was seen many times. This chain links TRBV7-8 with TRBJ1-5, with a weak D call TRBD1 (6 bases). The length of the CDR3 is 17 residues. CDR1 and CDR2 from the germline V gene are SGHVS and FQNEAQ. The germline V and J ends were trimmed by 5 bases and 5 bases, with 22 bases remaining between them. The CDR3 spells CASSPGFVGQGYQPQHF. CDR3 nucleotides: TGTGCCAGCAGCCCAGGGTTCGTTGGGCAGGGGTATCAGCCCCAGCATTTT.

This chain uses TRBV6-1 with TRBJ1-2; 7 nucleotides line up with TRBD1. This CDR3 spans 14 amino acids. Looked up from germline, CDR1 is MNHNS and CDR2 is SASEGT. V shed 6 bases, J shed 3 bases, and the junction held 7 bases outside the gene matches. The CDR3 sequence is CASSQTGVDYGYTF. CDR3 DNA sequence: TGTGCCAGCAGCCAAACAGGGGTCGACTATGGCTACACCTTC.

J is TRBJ1-2 and V is TRBV12-3 or TRBV12-4; no firm D call. Trimming left V 5 bases short and J 3 bases short, with 7 bases between. CDR3 size: 12 residues. CDR3 DNA sequence: TGTGCCAGCAGTAAATCGGACTATGGCTACACCTTC. Protein sequence: CASSKSDYGYTF.

This clonotype was recorded at least ten times. CDR3 residues: CASSSREGGTGELFF. CDR3 coding DNA: TGTGCCAGCAGTTCGCGGGAGGGCGGAACCGGGGAGCTGTTTTTT. The J gene is TRBJ2-2, the V gene TRBV12-3 or TRBV12-4; 9 bases are shared with TRBD2. CDR3 length: 15 amino acids. Unmatched junction bases numbered 5, after V lost 4 bases and J lost 5 bases.

This clonotype occurred a few times. The gene calls are TRBV28 and TRBJ1-6; TRBD1 agrees at 10 bases. The V and J ends lost 5 bases and 10 bases, in that order; junction bases with no gene match: 14. Germline CDR1 is MDHEN and CDR2 is SYDVKM. The CDR3 is 17 amino acids. CDR3 residues: CASSLRIGQGVFSPLHF. The CDR3 nucleotides read TGTGCCAGCAGTCTCCGTATTGGACAGGGGGTATTCTCACCCCTCCACTTT. Supplemented by reference TRBV28 and TRBJ1-6, the full variable domain reads DVKVTQSSRYLVKRTGEKVFLECVQDMDHENMFWYRQDPGLGLRLIYFSYDVKMKEKGDIPEGYSVSREKKERFSLILESASTNQTSMYLCASSLRIGQGVFSPLHFGNGTRLTVT.

This chain links TRBV28 with TRBJ2-7, with D tentatively TRBD2 (7 bases). Germline-derived CDR1 and CDR2 are MDHEN and SYDVKM. This CDR3 has 13 residues. V was trimmed by 3 bases and J by 5 bases, leaving 11 bases between them. The CDR3 reads CASSFSGGHEQYF. The CDR3 region has the DNA TGTGCCAGCAGTTTTTCGGGGGGCCACGAGCAGTACTTC.

This clonotype was counted between two and nine times. The gene calls are TRBV7-2 and TRBJ1-4; the match to TRBD1 covers 8 bases. This CDR3 region has 17 residues. The V and J ends lost 5 bases and 8 bases, in that order; junction bases with no gene match: 16. Germline V gene lookup returns CDR1 SGHTA and CDR2 FQGNSA. The CDR3 loop reads CASSLTLGQGISEKLFF. The CDR3 DNA follows: TGTGCCAGCAGCCTAACTCTCGGACAGGGAATTAGCGAAAAACTGTTTTTT.

The chain carries TRBV7-9 and TRBJ1-6; D remains ambiguous. CDR3 size: 14 residues. Trimming stripped 1 base from V and 7 bases from J, with 8 bases between. Looked up from germline, CDR1 is SEHNR and CDR2 is FQNEAQ (reference sequence). DNA for the CDR3: TGTGCCAGCAGCTTAGAGGGAGGGAATTCACCCCTCCACTTT. The encoded protein is CASSLEGGNSPLHF.

This clonotype was recorded a few times. This chain links TRBV24-1 with TRBJ2-7, with 8 bases lining up with TRBD1. Germline assignment: CDR1 KGHDR and CDR2 SFDVKD. CDR3 size: 17 residues. V shed 4 bases and J 2 bases; nucleotides not matched to a gene: 12. The CDR3 protein is CATSDPALDRDPYEQYF. In nucleotides, the CDR3 is TGTGCCACCAGTGACCCCGCCTTGGACAGGGATCCCTACGAGCAGTACTTC.

In its sample, this clonotype was seen a few times. The chain joins TRBV20-1 to TRBJ1-6, with no clear D. The CDR3 is 13 residues long. V was shortened by 2 bases and J by 7 bases, with 9 bases between the two germline ends. Germline V CDR1 and CDR2: DFQATT, SNEGSKA (reference sequence). Written as DNA, the CDR3 is TGCAGTGCTAGACTTGACGGGAATTCACCCCTCCACTTT. This sequence encodes CSARLDGNSPLHF.

This clonotype was observed a few times. V gene TRBV20-1 combines with J gene TRBJ2-4; TRBD1 matches at 7 bases. CDR3 length equals 14 residues. The ends lost 3 bases at V and 1 base at J; junction bases unmatched: 3. Per germline, CDR1 DFQATT and CDR2 SNEGSKA (reference sequence). The CDR3 loop is CSASKGAAKNIQYF. CDR3 DNA: TGCAGTGCTAGTAAGGGGGCGGCCAAAAACATTCAGTACTTC.

The sample holds many counts of this clonotype. This chain connects TRBV12-3 or TRBV12-4 to TRBJ2-3, with D unclear. The CDR3 is made up of 14 amino acids. The V and J ends lost 6 bases and 3 bases respectively, with 13 bases between them. The CDR3 region is CASSDSFRTDTQYF. The CDR3 coding sequence is TGTGCCAGCAGCGACTCCTTTCGGACAGATACGCAGTATTTT.

The gene calls are TRBV5-6 and TRBJ2-4; weak D call: TRBD1 (6 bases). Germline CDR1 is SGHDT and CDR2 is YYEEEE. V was trimmed by 0 bases and J by 0 bases, leaving 10 bases between them. This CDR3 is 16 amino acids long. CDR3 sequence reads: CASSLADRLAKNIQYF. The CDR3 DNA is TGTGCCAGCAGCTTGGCTGACAGGCTAGCCAAAAACATTCAGTACTTC.

This clonotype has at least ten counts. The V gene is TRBV6-5, the J gene TRBJ1-6; no clear D gene. CDR1 and CDR2 from the germline V gene are MNHEY and SVGAGI. The CDR3 consists of 17 residues. V dropped 0 bases and J dropped 0 bases, with 9 bases sitting between them. The CDR3 loop reads CASSYSIRSSYNSPLHF. The CDR3 nucleotides are TGTGCCAGCAGTTACTCGATTCGGAGCTCCTATAATTCACCCCTCCACTTT.

The J gene is TRBJ2-1, the V gene TRBV7-2; 13 nucleotides match TRBD2. With 5 bases clipped from V and 7 bases from J, the junction kept 11 bases outside the gene matches. This CDR3 region has 17 residues. Germline V CDR1 and CDR2: SGHTA, FQGNSA. The CDR3: CASSRTWTSGRRNEQFF. In DNA form, the CDR3 reads TGTGCCAGCAGCCGAACCTGGACTAGCGGGAGACGAAATGAGCAGTTCTTC.

This clonotype has at least ten counts. The chain links TRBV20-1 to TRBJ1-6; a possible D gene is TRBD1 (5 bases). CDR3 length equals 14 residues. In germline, CDR1 is DFQATT, CDR2 SNEGSKA (reference sequence). Trimming took 5 bases from V and 3 from J, leaving 11 bases between them. DNA of the CDR3: TGCAGTGCTGGGGACGGGTTCTATAATTCACCCCTCCACTTT. It codes for CSAGDGFYNSPLHF.

This clonotype was detected only a few times. The rearrangement uses TRBV7-9 and TRBJ2-7; perhaps TRBD1 as D (5 bases). Trimming left V 1 base short and J 2 bases short, with 12 bases between. This CDR3 contains 15 residues. Germline V lookup: CDR1 SEHNR, CDR2 FQNEAQ (reference sequence). The CDR3 loop reads CASSLDRQPTYEQYF. The CDR3 bases are TGTGCCAGCAGCTTAGACCGACAGCCTACCTACGAGCAGTACTTC.